The 12 T cell receptor beta chains below come from one sample, sequenced in a study of CD8 T cells in Susac syndrome. With random hexamers, reverse transcription was performed on about 0.5 to 1 ug of RNA. TCRdb reprocessed the immunoSEQ multiplex PCR reads via MiXCR and lists one record per CDR3 protein. The data hold roughly 130,000 distinct CDR3 sequences, with approximately 94% observed a single time. Sequencing was done on a sample of CD4+ T cells from PBMCs. These TCRs come from a human donor with multiple sclerosis.

The chain uses TRBV9 and TRBJ1-1, with a possible D match to TRBD1 (6 bases). Germline-derived CDR1 and CDR2 are SGDLS and YYNGEE. The CDR3 totals 12 residues. V gave up 0 bases and J gave up 8 bases, with 8 bases separating them. The CDR3: CASSVAGAEAFF. The DNA for the CDR3 is TGTGCCAGCAGCGTAGCAGGGGCAGAAGCTTTCTTT.

This chain links TRBV25-1 with TRBJ1-6; D not certain. This CDR3 spans 13 amino acids. The V end lost 2 bases, the J end lost 4 bases, and 3 bases lay between the germline ends. CDR1 is MGHDK and CDR2 is SYGVNS in the germline V gene. The CDR3 DNA sequence: TGTGCCAGCAGTGAACGGTATAATTCACCCCTCCACTTT. It is translated as CASSERYNSPLHF.

The rearrangement uses TRBV10-2 and TRBJ2-2, with TRBD2 matching 12 bases. This CDR3 has 16 residues. The germline CDR1 and CDR2 sequences are WSHSY and SAAADI. V gave up 6 bases and J gave up 8 bases; unmatched junction bases: 10. CDR3 amino acids: CASRDGLAGFSGELFF. Written as DNA, the CDR3 is TGCGCCAGCAGAGACGGACTAGCGGGGTTCAGTGGGGAGCTGTTTTTT.

The V gene is TRBV30, the J gene TRBJ1-3, with D perhaps matching TRBD1 (6 bases). This CDR3 has 16 residues. V lost 5 bases, J lost 2 bases, and 19 bases lay in between. Per germline, CDR1 GTSNPN and CDR2 SVGIG (reference sequence). CDR3 sequence: CAWAFGGLTPGNTIYF. The CDR3, as DNA: TGTGCCTGGGCCTTCGGGGGCCTGACCCCTGGAAACACCATATATTTT.

This rearrangement joins TRBV2 to TRBJ2-5; D may be TRBD2 (5 bases). Germline loops: CDR1 SNHLY, CDR2 FYNNEI. V was cut by 1 base and J by 2 bases, with 11 bases left in between. This CDR3 is built from 15 residues. This chain's CDR3 is CASSEVGVGQETQYF. The CDR3 coding sequence is TGTGCCAGCAGTGAAGTGGGAGTGGGGCAAGAGACCCAGTACTTC.

V and J are TRBV3-1 and TRBJ1-2; D gene unclear. This CDR3 has 15 amino acids. Germline V lookup: CDR1 LGHDT, CDR2 YNNKEL (reference sequence). V lost 4 bases and J 3 bases, leaving 15 bases between the germline ends. For the CDR3, the DNA is TGTGCCAGCAGCCTACGGTGGGCGTCGGACTATGGCTACACCTTC. The encoded protein is CASSLRWASDYGYTF.

The V gene is TRBV18, the J gene TRBJ2-5; no firm D call. The CDR3 loop spans 14 amino acids. V lost 3 bases and J lost 5, with 13 bases in between. Germline CDR1 KGHSH, CDR2 LQKENI. Here the CDR3 DNA reads TGTGCCAGCTCACCTTATCCGGCATCGGAGACCCAGTACTTC. It yields the protein CASSPYPASETQYF.

The V gene is TRBV19, the J gene TRBJ1-2, with 8 bases fitting TRBD1. V dropped 6 bases and J dropped 8; count of bases not matched to a gene: 11. The CDR3 is 14 amino acids. Germline-derived CDR1 and CDR2 are LNHDA and SQIVND (reference sequence). The CDR3 spells CASRGAGGRNGYTF. CDR3 DNA: TGTGCCAGTAGGGGGGCAGGGGGCAGGAACGGCTACACCTTC.

The J gene is TRBJ1-3, the V gene TRBV12-3 or TRBV12-4; 9 nucleotides align to TRBD1. The CDR3 has 15 amino acids. The trim removed 5 bases at V and 8 bases at J, leaving 10 bases unmatched. CDR3 nucleotide sequence: TGTGCCAGCAGTCCACAGGGGGCTAACCGGGACACCATATATTTT. Protein sequence: CASSPQGANRDTIYF.

The chain combines TRBV12-5 with TRBJ2-6, with D tentatively TRBD2 (6 bases). The CDR3 runs to 17 residues. Between the trimmed V and J ends, which lost 7 bases and 2 bases, there was a span of 18 bases. Germline assignment: CDR1 LGHNT and CDR2 FRNRAP. This CDR3 reads CASVVWSGLPGANVLTF. In DNA, the CDR3 is TGTGCTAGTGTCGTTTGGTCGGGACTCCCTGGGGCCAACGTCCTGACTTTC. Together with reference TRBV12-5 and TRBJ2-6, the CDR3 gives the full variable domain: DARVTQTPRHKVTEMGQEVTMRCQPILGHNTVFWYRQTMMQGLELLAYFRNRAPLDDSGMPKDRFSAEMPDATLATLKIQPSEPRDSAVYFCASVVWSGLPGANVLTFGAGSRLTVL.

J is TRBJ1-1 and V is TRBV30, with D perhaps matching TRBD1 (5 bases). The CDR3 covers 14 residues. Germline V CDR1 and CDR2: GTSNPN, SVGIG (reference sequence). The V end was cut by 8 bases, the J end by 5 bases, with 21 bases between. CDR3 region: CARSRDPEGTEAFF. CDR3 bases: TGTGCCAGGTCCAGGGACCCGGAGGGTACTGAAGCTTTCTTT.

The genes are TRBV4-3 and TRBJ1-1; 8 bases line up with TRBD1. The CDR3 extends over 14 amino acids. Germline V gene data show CDR1 as LGHNA and CDR2 as YSLEER. The junction had 3 bases not matched to a gene; V was cut back by 1 base and J by 5 bases. CDR3 in amino acids: CASSQGTGFTEAFF. CDR3 nucleotide sequence: TGCGCCAGCAGCCAAGGGACAGGGTTTACTGAAGCTTTCTTT.